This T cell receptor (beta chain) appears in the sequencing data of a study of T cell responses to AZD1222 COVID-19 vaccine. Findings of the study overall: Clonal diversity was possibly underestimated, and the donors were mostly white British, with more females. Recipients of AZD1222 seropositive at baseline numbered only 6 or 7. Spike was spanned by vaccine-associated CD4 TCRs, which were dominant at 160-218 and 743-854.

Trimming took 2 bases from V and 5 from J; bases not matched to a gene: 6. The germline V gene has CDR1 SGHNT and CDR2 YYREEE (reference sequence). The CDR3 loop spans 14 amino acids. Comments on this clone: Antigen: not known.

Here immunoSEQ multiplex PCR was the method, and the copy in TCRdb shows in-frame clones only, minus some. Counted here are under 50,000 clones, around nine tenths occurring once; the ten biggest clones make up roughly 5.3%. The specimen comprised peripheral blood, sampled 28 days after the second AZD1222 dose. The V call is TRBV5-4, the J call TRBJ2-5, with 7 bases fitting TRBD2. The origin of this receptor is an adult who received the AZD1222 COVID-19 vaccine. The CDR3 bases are TGTGCCAGCAGCTTTTGGCTAGCGGAGGAGACCCAGTACTTC. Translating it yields CASSFWLAEETQYF.